The 17 T cell receptor beta chains in this list originate from one sample, sequenced in a study of T cells in Graves' hyperthyroidism and ophthalmopathy. Researchers amplified the TCR beta CDR3 regions from RNA transcripts. Using the HTBI primer set, a first-round RT-PCR was run on the TCR CDR3. In TCRdb, the multiplex PCR reads were re-called with MiXCR into one record per CDR3 protein. The data hold fewer than 450,000 distinct CDR3 sequences, with around an eighth observed a single time. What was sequenced was blood. Source of these receptors: a man aged 45-60 years with Graves' ophthalmopathy.

This clonotype appeared many times. The chain has TRBV6-1 and TRBJ2-7; TRBD2 might be the D (5 bases). This CDR3 comprises 12 residues. Germline V gene data show CDR1 as MNHNS and CDR2 as SASEGT. V was trimmed by 0 bases and J by 5 bases, leaving 5 bases between them. In DNA form, the CDR3 reads TGTGCCAGCAGTGAAGCGAGGGACGAGCAGTACTTC. As protein: CASSEARDEQYF.

The V call is TRBV7-2, the J call TRBJ2-3; D is undetermined. Trimming shortened V by 5 bases and J by 5 bases, and 20 bases separated the two germline ends. The germline V gene encodes CDR1 SGHTA and CDR2 FQGNSA. The CDR3 is made up of 16 amino acids. The CDR3: CASSPSGAYSQDTQYF. The CDR3 nucleotides are TGTGCCAGCAGCCCTTCTGGAGCATATTCACAAGATACGCAGTATTTT.

This chain joins TRBV6-1 and TRBJ1-2; TRBD1 might be the D (5 bases). Between the trimmed V and J ends, which lost 4 bases and 4 bases, there was a span of 25 bases. From germline, CDR1 is MNHNS and CDR2 SASEGT. CDR3 length: 18 amino acids. Here the CDR3 reads CASSGHSGTPAIGYGYTF. The CDR3 DNA follows: TGTGCCAGCAGTGGTCACTCAGGGACCCCGGCAATAGGCTATGGCTACACCTTC.

V is TRBV14 and J is TRBJ2-3, with D possibly matching TRBD2 (6 bases). CDR3 length: 14 amino acids. Germline assignment: CDR1 SGHDN and CDR2 FVKESK. V lost 4 bases to trimming and J lost 2 bases, with 10 bases between them. Written as DNA, the CDR3 is TGTGCCAGCAGCCCGGGACTTCACACAGATACGCAGTATTTT. It translates to CASSPGLHTDTQYF.

The chain employs TRBV5-1 and TRBJ2-3, with 9 bases fitting TRBD2. Germline trimming cut 10 bases from V and 2 bases from J; bases unmatched to any gene: 11. The germline V gene has CDR1 SGHRS and CDR2 YFSETQ. The CDR3 consists of 15 residues. The CDR3 coding sequence is TGCGCCTCGGCCTCTAGCGGGGCATACACAGATACGCAGTATTTT. Translated, it gives CASASSGAYTDTQYF.

The table lists this clonotype with many counts. The CDR3 protein is CASSLNGGAAIYEQYF. In DNA, the CDR3 is TGTGCCAGCAGCCTGAACGGCGGGGCCGCTATTTACGAGCAGTACTTC. The J gene is TRBJ2-7, the V gene TRBV12-3 or TRBV12-4, with D perhaps TRBD2 (6 bases). Trimming took 6 bases from V and 4 from J, leaving 22 bases between them. The CDR3 has 16 amino acids.

The table lists this clonotype with many counts. The chain has TRBV13 and TRBJ2-3; 12 nucleotides agree with TRBD2. The CDR3 has 15 amino acids. Germline V lookup: CDR1 PRHDT, CDR2 FYEKMQ (reference sequence). V was clipped by 4 bases and J by 3 bases; unmatched bases: 2. The CDR3 sequence is CASSYGLAGTDTQYF. In DNA form, the CDR3 reads TGTGCCAGCAGCTACGGACTAGCGGGAACAGATACGCAGTATTTT.

A few counts support this clonotype. The V gene is TRBV19, the J gene TRBJ2-4; TRBD2 is a possible D gene (6 bases). Per germline, CDR1 LNHDA and CDR2 SQIVND (reference sequence). The CDR3 runs 14 residues. V was trimmed by 2 bases and J by 9 bases, leaving 14 bases between them. The CDR3 bases are TGTGCCAGTAGTATAAAGGAGGGGCTGGGCATTCAGTACTTC. Translated: CASSIKEGLGIQYF.

This clonotype showed up many times. This rearrangement joins TRBV20-1 to TRBJ2-3; the D is unclear. Germline V gives CDR1 DFQATT, CDR2 SNEGSKA (reference sequence). CDR3 length: 12 amino acids. V gave up 2 bases and J gave up 6 bases, with 9 bases separating them. The CDR3 region is CSARMAPDTQYF. The CDR3 nucleotides are TGCAGTGCTAGAATGGCCCCCGATACGCAGTATTTT.

This clonotype was found many times. This chain uses TRBV6-1 with TRBJ1-1; D is unresolved. The germline V gene has CDR1 MNHNS and CDR2 SASEGT. The V end lost 6 bases, the J end lost 2 bases, and 7 bases lay between the germline ends. This CDR3 comprises 12 residues. The CDR3 reads CASRRPNTEAFF. The DNA of the CDR3 is TGTGCCAGCAGACGTCCCAACACTGAAGCTTTCTTT.

This clonotype has at least ten counts. This chain's CDR3 is CAWSVGGNTVAFF. The CDR3 DNA follows: TGTGCCTGGAGTGTTGGGGGCAACACCGTAGCTTTCTTT. The rearrangement uses TRBV30 and TRBJ1-1; D possibly corresponds to TRBD1 (6 bases). V dropped 0 bases and J dropped 10 bases, with 15 bases sitting between them. Germline values: CDR1 GTSNPN, CDR2 SVGIG (reference sequence). CDR3 size: 13 residues.

The table lists this clonotype with a few counts. The V call is TRBV30, the J call TRBJ1-2; TRBD1 might be the D (5 bases). Trimming took 1 base from V and 5 from J, leaving 14 bases between them. This CDR3 is built from 14 residues. Germline V gene sequence: CDR1 GTSNPN, CDR2 SVGIG (reference sequence). The CDR3 sequence is CAWSEVGTGYGYTF. The CDR3 DNA sequence: TGTGCCTGGAGTGAAGTAGGGACGGGGTATGGCTACACCTTC.

This chain connects TRBV11-3 to TRBJ2-1, with 10 bases that match TRBD1. V trimming: 0 bases; J trimming: 2 bases; junction bases outside the gene matches: 7. Germline V gives CDR1 SGHNT, CDR2 YENEEA. CDR3 size: 18 residues. CDR3 sequence: CASSLDLPGQGTYNEQFF. The CDR3 nucleotides read TGTGCCAGCAGCTTAGATCTTCCGGGACAGGGGACCTACAATGAGCAGTTCTTC.

This clonotype has more than one count but fewer than ten. The genes are TRBV18 and TRBJ1-5; D call uncertain. The CDR3 loop spans 16 amino acids. Trimming removed 3 bases from V and 0 bases from J, with 12 bases in between. Germline loops: CDR1 KGHSH, CDR2 LQKENI. The CDR3 loop reads CASSPPPEGSNQPQHF. The CDR3 DNA reads TGTGCCAGCTCACCTCCCCCCGAAGGTAGCAATCAGCCCCAGCATTTT.

This clonotype has ten or more counts. This chain links TRBV6-1 with TRBJ2-3; possibly TRBD2 for D (6 bases). V lost 7 bases and J lost 5, with 19 bases in between. Germline loops: CDR1 MNHNS, CDR2 SASEGT. The CDR3 runs 15 residues. The CDR3 protein is CASIRTKGGRDTQYF. DNA of the CDR3: TGTGCCAGCATCAGGACTAAGGGTGGCAGAGATACGCAGTATTTT.

This clonotype was recorded many times. V gene TRBV20-1 combines with J gene TRBJ2-7; TRBD1 matches 10 bases. CDR1 and CDR2 (germline): DFQATT, SNEGSKA (reference sequence). The V segment lost 6 bases and the J segment 2 bases; nucleotides outside the gene matches: 16. CDR3 length equals 17 residues. Written as DNA, the CDR3 is TGCAGTGCAGGGGGACAGGGGCTCGGAGCGGCCGCCTACGAGCAGTACTTC. Its translation: CSAGGQGLGAAAYEQYF.

This clonotype came up a few times. This chain connects TRBV19 to TRBJ2-1; 7 bases match TRBD1. The CDR3 contains 14 residues. The germline V gene has CDR1 LNHDA and CDR2 SQIVND (reference sequence). V trimming: 4 bases; J trimming: 7 bases; junction bases outside the gene matches: 7. CDR3 sequence (DNA): TGTGCCAGTAGTAAGGGGGCGGACACGAATGAGCAGTTCTTC. Translation gives CASSKGADTNEQFF. The full variable domain, rest sourced from reference TRBV19 and TRBJ2-1, is DGGITQSPKYLFRKEGQNVTLSCEQNLNHDAMYWYRQDPGQGLRLIYYSQIVNDFQKGDIAEGYSVSREKKESFPLTVTSAQKNPTAFYLCASSKGADTNEQFFGPGTRLTVL.